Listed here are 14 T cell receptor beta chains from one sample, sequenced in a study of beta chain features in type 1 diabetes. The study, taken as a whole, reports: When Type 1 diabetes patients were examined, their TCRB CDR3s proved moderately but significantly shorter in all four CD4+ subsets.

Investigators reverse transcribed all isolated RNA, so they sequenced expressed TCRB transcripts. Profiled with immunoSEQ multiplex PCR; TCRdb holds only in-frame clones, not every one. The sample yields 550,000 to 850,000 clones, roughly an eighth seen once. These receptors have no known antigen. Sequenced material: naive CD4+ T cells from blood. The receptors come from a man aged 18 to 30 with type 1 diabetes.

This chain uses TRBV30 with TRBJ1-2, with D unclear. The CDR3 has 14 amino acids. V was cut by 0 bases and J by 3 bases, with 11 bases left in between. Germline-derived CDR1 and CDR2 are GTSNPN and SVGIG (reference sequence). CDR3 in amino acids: CAWSVRTSHYGYTF. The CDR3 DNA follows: TGTGCCTGGAGTGTTAGGACCAGTCACTATGGCTACACCTTC.

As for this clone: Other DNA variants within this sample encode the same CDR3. The CDR3 DNA reads TGCGCCAGCAGCTCCTCCTATGGCTACACCTTC. It specifies CASSSSYGYTF. The chain recombines TRBV4-1 with TRBJ1-2; no reliable D call. V lost 5 bases, J lost 4 bases, and 5 bases lay in between. The germline gives CDR1 MGHRA, CDR2 YSYEKL. This CDR3 is 11 amino acids long.

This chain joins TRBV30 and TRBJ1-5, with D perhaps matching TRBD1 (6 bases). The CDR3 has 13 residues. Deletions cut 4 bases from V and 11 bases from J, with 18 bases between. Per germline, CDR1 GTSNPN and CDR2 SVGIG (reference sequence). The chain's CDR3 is CAWTRGASQTQHF. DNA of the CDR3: TGTGCCTGGACGAGGGGGGCTTCCCAGACCCAGCATTTT.

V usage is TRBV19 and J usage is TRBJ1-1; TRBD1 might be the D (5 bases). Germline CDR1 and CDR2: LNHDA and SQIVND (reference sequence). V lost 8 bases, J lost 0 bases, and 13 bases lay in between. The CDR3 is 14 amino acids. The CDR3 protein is CASATGGLNTEAFF. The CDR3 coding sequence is TGTGCCAGTGCCACCGGGGGACTGAACACTGAAGCTTTCTTT.

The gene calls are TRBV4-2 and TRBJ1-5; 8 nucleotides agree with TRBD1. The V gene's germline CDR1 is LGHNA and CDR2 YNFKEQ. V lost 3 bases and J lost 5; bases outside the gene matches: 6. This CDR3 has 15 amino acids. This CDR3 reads CASSHPRGRDQPQHF. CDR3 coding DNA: TGTGCCAGCAGCCACCCCAGGGGGCGAGATCAGCCCCAGCATTTT.

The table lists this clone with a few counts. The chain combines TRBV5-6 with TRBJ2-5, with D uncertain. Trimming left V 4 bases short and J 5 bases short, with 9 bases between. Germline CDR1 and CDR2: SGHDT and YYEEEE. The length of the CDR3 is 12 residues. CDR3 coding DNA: TGTGCCAGCAGCCAGATCGGGGAGACCCAGTACTTC. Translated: CASSQIGETQYF.

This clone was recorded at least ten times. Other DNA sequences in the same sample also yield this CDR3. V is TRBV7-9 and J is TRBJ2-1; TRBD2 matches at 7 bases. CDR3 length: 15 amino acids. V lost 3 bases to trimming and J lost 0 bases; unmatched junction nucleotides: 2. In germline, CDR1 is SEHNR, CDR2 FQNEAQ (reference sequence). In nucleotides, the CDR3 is TGTGCCAGCAGCTTGCGGGGGAGCTCCTACAATGAGCAGTTCTTC. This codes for CASSLRGSSYNEQFF.

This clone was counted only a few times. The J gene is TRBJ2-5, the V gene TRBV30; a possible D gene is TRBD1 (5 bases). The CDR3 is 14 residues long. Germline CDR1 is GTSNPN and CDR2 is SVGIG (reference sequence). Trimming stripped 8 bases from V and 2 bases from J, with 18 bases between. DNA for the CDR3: TGTGCCCGTAAGCAGGGCACTTCGCAAGAGACCCAGTACTTC. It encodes CARKQGTSQETQYF.

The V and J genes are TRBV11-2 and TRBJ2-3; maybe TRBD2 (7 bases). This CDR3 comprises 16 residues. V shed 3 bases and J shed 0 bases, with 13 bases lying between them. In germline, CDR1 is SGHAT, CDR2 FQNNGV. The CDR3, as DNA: TGTGCCAGCAGCTTCCGCGGGGGCCAAAGCACAGATACGCAGTATTTT. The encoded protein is CASSFRGGQSTDTQYF. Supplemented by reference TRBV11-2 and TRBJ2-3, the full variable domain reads EAGVAQSPRYKIIEKRQSVAFWCNPISGHATLYWYQQILGQGPKLLIQFQNNGVVDDSQLPKDRFSAERLKGVDSTLKIQPAKLEDSAVYLCASSFRGGQSTDTQYFGPGTRLTVL.

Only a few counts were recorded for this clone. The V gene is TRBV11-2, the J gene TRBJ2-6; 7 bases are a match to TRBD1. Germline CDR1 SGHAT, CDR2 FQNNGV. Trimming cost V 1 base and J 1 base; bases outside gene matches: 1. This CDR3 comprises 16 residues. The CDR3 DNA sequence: TGTGCCAGCAGCTTAGTCAGGGGGTCTGGGGCCAACGTCCTGACTTTC. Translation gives CASSLVRGSGANVLTF.

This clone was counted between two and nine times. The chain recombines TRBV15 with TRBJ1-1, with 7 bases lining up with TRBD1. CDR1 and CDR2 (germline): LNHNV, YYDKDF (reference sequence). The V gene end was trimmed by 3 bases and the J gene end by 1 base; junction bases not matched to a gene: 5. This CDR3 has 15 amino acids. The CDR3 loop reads CATSREGQANTEAFF. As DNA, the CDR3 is TGTGCCACCAGCAGGGAAGGACAGGCGAACACTGAAGCTTTCTTT.

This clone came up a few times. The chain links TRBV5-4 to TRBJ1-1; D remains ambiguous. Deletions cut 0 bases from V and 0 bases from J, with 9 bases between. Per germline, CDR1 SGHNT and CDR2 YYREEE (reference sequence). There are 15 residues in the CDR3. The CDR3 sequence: CASSLEGSLNTEAFF. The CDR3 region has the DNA TGTGCCAGCAGCTTGGAAGGCAGCCTGAACACTGAAGCTTTCTTT.

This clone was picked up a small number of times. The CDR3 is CASTERGNEQFF. The CDR3 DNA sequence: TGTGCCAGCACCGAGCGGGGTAATGAGCAGTTCTTC. This sequence joins TRBV25-1 and TRBJ2-1; TRBD2 matches at 7 bases. Germline CDR1 MGHDK, CDR2 SYGVNS. Unmatched junction bases numbered 4, after V lost 7 bases and J lost 7 bases. CDR3 length: 12 amino acids.

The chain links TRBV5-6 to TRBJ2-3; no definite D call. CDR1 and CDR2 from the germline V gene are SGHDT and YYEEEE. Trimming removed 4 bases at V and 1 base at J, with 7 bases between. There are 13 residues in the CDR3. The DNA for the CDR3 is TGTGCCAGCAGCGGTGCTGGCACAGATACGCAGTATTTT. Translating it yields CASSGAGTDTQYF.